This T cell receptor (beta chain) appears in the sequencing data of a study of cytomegalovirus exposure and HLA in healthy donors. The V gene's germline CDR1 is MGHRA and CDR2 YSYEKL. V was pared by 2 bases and J by 3 bases, with 10 bases between. The CDR3 consists of 14 residues. PCR primers comprised 60 Vbeta and 13 Jbeta primers. Profiled with immunoSEQ multiplex PCR; TCRdb holds only in-frame clones, not every one. This table holds 95,000 to 110,000 clones, roughly 70% found once. The source of this sequence is a woman in her 40s in good health and CMV-seropositive. Sequenced sample: PBMCs. This rearrangement joins TRBV4-1 to TRBJ1-2; D remains unclear. CDR3 sequence reads: CASSQNEFDYGYTF. In DNA, the CDR3 is TGCGCCAGCAGCCAAAACGAGTTCGACTATGGCTACACCTTC.